This paragraph covers one TCR beta chain sequence. Its antigen remains unidentified. The data are from a study of cytomegalovirus exposure and HLA in healthy donors. The study's findings and limits: Using the classifier, cytomegalovirus status was reportedly diagnosed with high specificity and sensitivity. The study listed some 160 cytomegalovirus-associated TCR beta chains.

TCRdb keeps only in-frame clones here, not all; method: immunoSEQ multiplex PCR. The sample has about 400,000 clones, 86% seen once. CDR3 length: 14 amino acids. Germline assignment: CDR1 MNHNS and CDR2 SASEGT. The junction had 5 bases not matched to a gene; V was cut back by 7 bases and J by 0 bases. The donors were members of the validation cohort, which comprised more than 90 subjects and was separate from the first cohort of roughly 700 subjects. Specimen: PBMCs. The clonotype was recovered from a woman aged 18-30 years in good health and CMV-seronegative. The rearrangement links TRBV6-1 to TRBJ2-7; 8 bases line up with TRBD1. The CDR3 DNA sequence: TGTGCCAGCAAGGGGACAGGTAGCTCCTACGAGCAGTACTTC. Residues: CASKGTGSSYEQYF.